This T cell receptor (beta chain) was recorded in a study of vaccination effects on CD4 cells after COVID-19. ViraFEST expansion of antigen-specific CD4+ T cells with viral peptide pools preceded sequencing. The authors isolated CD4+ T cells after about 10 days of culture. Neither prior SARS-CoV-2 infection nor positive nucleocapsid antibodies were present in the vaccine recipients. Days 3 and 7 were when half the medium was replaced with IL-2 medium. The assay was immunoSEQ multiplex PCR, and TCRdb's table has in-frame clones only and misses some. Among about 68,000 clones listed, 80% were seen once. Comment on this clone: Its matching antigen is unknown.

Specimen: CD4+ T cells from PBMCs cultured with SARS-CoV-2 spike peptides, collected before COVID-19 vaccination. The TCR was taken from a human donor who received a COVID-19 vaccine.

The CDR3 reads CASSFDNGTGGNYGYTF. CDR3 in DNA: TGTGCCAGCAGCTTTGATAATGGGACAGGGGGCAACTATGGCTACACCTTC. This chain joins TRBV7-3 and TRBJ1-2, with 12 bases identical to TRBD1. Germline CDR1 and CDR2: SGHTA and FQGTGA. J gave up 2 bases and V 3 bases, and 7 bases lay outside the gene matches. The CDR3 runs 17 residues.